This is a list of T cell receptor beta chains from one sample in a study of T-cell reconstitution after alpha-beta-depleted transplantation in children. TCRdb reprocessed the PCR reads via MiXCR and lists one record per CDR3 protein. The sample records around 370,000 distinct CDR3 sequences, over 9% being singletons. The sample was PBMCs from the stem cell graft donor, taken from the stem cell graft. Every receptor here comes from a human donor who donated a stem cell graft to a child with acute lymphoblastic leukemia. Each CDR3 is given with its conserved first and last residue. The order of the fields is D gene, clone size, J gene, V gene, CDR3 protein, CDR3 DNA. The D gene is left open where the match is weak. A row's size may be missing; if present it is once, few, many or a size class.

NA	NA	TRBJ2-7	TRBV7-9	CASSLASGAAEQYF	TGTGCCAGCAGCTTAGCGTCGGGAGCCGCCGAGCAGTACTTC
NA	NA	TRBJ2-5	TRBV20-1	CSARGAGEETQYF	TGCAGTGCTAGAGGAGCGGGCGAGGAGACCCAGTACTTC
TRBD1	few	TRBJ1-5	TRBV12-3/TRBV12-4	CASRTAQGNQPQHF	TGTGCCAGCAGGACTGCACAGGGGAATCAGCCCCAGCATTTT
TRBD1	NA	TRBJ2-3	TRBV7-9	CASSSRTGADTQYF	TGTGCCAGCAGCTCGAGGACAGGGGCAGATACGCAGTATTTT
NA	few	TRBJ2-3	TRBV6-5	CASSYSRPGPTDTQYF	TGTGCCAGCAGTTACTCGCGGCCAGGCCCCACAGATACGCAGTATTTT
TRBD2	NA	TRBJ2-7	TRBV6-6	CATFAGESYEQYF	TGTGCCACCTTCGCGGGAGAATCCTACGAGCAGTACTTC
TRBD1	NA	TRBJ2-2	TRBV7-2	CASSLYRDSRGSGELFF	TGTGCCAGCAGCTTATACCGGGACAGTAGAGGTTCCGGGGAGCTGTTTTTT
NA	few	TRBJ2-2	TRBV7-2	CASSRSGPKNTGELFF	TGTGCCAGCAGCCGCTCTGGGCCCAAGAACACCGGGGAGCTGTTTTTT
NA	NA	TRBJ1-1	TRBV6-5	CASSYLGKNTEAFF	TGTGCCAGCAGTTACCTCGGAAAGAACACTGAAGCTTTCTTT
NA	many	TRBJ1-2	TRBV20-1	CSARRRTANYGYTF	TGCAGTGCTAGGCGGCGAACAGCTAACTATGGCTACACCTTC